A selection of T cell receptor beta chains follows, all from one sample in a study of cytomegalovirus exposure and HLA in healthy donors. TCRdb's table, derived via immunoSEQ multiplex PCR, lists solely in-frame clones and lacks some. The sample shows around 140,000 clones, 70% to 85% of them seen only once. Sequenced sample: PBMCs. These receptors came from a woman aged 55-75 years in good health and CMV-seropositive. Each CDR3 is given with its conserved first and last residue. A D gene is named only where the DNA matches it firmly. Not every row has a clone size; where given, it reads once, few, many or a size class.

>NA|15|TRBV27|NA|TRBJ2-3
CASSLGGGAFDTQYF
TGTGCCAGCAGTTTAGGCGGCGGGGCGTTCGATACGCAGTATTTT
>TRBD1|15|TRBV10-3|NA|TRBJ1-2
CAISTLTTGADGYTF
TGTGCCATCAGTACCTTGACGACAGGGGCGGATGGCTACACCTTC
>NA|13|TRBV2|once|TRBJ2-7
CASSDDRRGGQYF
TGTGCCAGCAGTGACGACAGGCGCGGAGGGCAGTACTTC
>NA|13|TRBV5-1|NA|TRBJ2-3
CASSGGGGDTQYF
TGCGCCAGCAGCGGGGGGGGCGGAGATACGCAGTATTTT
>NA|15|TRBV28|NA|TRBJ1-2
CASSVSKGGGYGYTF
TGTGCCAGCAGTGTCTCGAAAGGCGGGGGCTATGGCTACACCTTC
>NA|14|TRBV28|NA|TRBJ2-7
CASSFVVRGQEQYF
TGTGCCAGCAGTTTTGTTGTGCGGGGCCAGGAGCAGTACTTC
>TRBD1|14|TRBV28|few|TRBJ1-1
CASSFSGGGVEAFF
TGTGCCAGCAGTTTCTCAGGGGGCGGCGTGGAAGCTTTCTTT
>NA|12|TRBV7-9|few|TRBJ1-5
CASSQGNQPQHF
TGTGCCAGCAGCCAGGGCAATCAGCCCCAGCATTTT
>NA|15|TRBV7-2|NA|TRBJ2-7
CASSLGSGYTYEQYF
TGTGCCAGCAGCTTAGGATCAGGGTACACCTACGAGCAGTACTTC
>NA|14|TRBV4-1|NA|TRBJ2-7
CASSTLTVSYEQYF
TGCGCCAGCAGTACCTTAACAGTCTCCTACGAGCAGTACTTC
>NA|12|TRBV30|NA|TRBJ2-5
CAWSAVMETQYF
TGTGCCTGGAGCGCAGTCATGGAGACCCAGTACTTC
>NA|17|TRBV7-9|NA|TRBJ1-2
CASSLETAMELNYGYTF
TGTGCCAGCAGCTTAGAAACGGCGATGGAGCTAAACTATGGCTACACCTTC
>NA|15|TRBV4-3|NA|TRBJ1-2
CASSQVRSGDGGYTF
TGCGCCAGCAGCCAAGTTAGATCAGGGGATGGTGGCTACACCTTC